Listed below are T cell receptor beta chains from one sample, sequenced in a study of blood T cells in healthy people across ages. TCRdb used MiXCR to reprocess the 5' RACE reads, holding one entry per CDR3 protein. The sample carries some 860,000 distinct CDR3 sequences, more than 55% recorded once. Sequenced material: blood. The receptor set was obtained from a middle-aged man in good health. The CDR3 runs from the conserved cysteine through the conserved F or W. Fields, in order: clone size, D gene, V gene, J gene, CDR3 DNA, CDR3 protein. The D gene is left open where the match is weak. Not all rows give a size; the values are once, few, many and, for expanded clones, a class.

NA	NA	TRBV6-5	TRBJ1-5	TGTGCCAGCAGCACCTTCTCCGGGGGCAATCAGCCCCAGCATTTT	CASSTFSGGNQPQHF
NA	NA	TRBV27	TRBJ2-5	TGTGCCAGCATCGGGTTGGGTTATAATTCAGGGACCCAGTACTTC	CASIGLGYNSGTQYF
NA	NA	TRBV12-3/TRBV12-4	TRBJ2-7	TGTGCCAGCAGTTTAAGGGGCGACGACAGCTCCTACGAGCAGTACTTC	CASSLRGDDSSYEQYF
few	NA	TRBV29-1	TRBJ2-4	TGCAGCGTGCTCCCTAATGCAGAAAACATTCAGTACTTC	CSVLPNAENIQYF
few	NA	TRBV9	TRBJ2-1	TGTGCCAGCAGCGCTACACCCGGCAATGAGCAGTTCTTC	CASSATPGNEQFF
NA	NA	TRBV28	TRBJ2-1	TGTGCCAGCAGCTCGTCCCACGTGAGCTCCTACAATGAGCAGTTCTTC	CASSSSHVSSYNEQFF
NA	TRBD2	TRBV5-1	TRBJ2-2	TGCGCCAGCAGCACCTTGCCGGGAGGAACTACGAACACCGGGGAGCTGTTTTTT	CASSTLPGGTTNTGELFF
NA	NA	TRBV29-1	TRBJ1-2	TGCAGCGTTGAGGTGGGCTTAAGCTATGGCTACACCTTC	CSVEVGLSYGYTF
NA	NA	TRBV7-9	TRBJ2-1	TGTGCCAGCAGCCCATCCCGTTGGGGGGAGCAGTTCTTC	CASSPSRWGEQFF
few	TRBD2	TRBV20-1	TRBJ2-1	TGCAGTGCTAGAGATAAGTGGACTAGCGGGAGGTACAATGAGCAGTTCTTC	CSARDKWTSGRYNEQFF
few	NA	TRBV29-1	TRBJ2-1	TGCAGCGTTGAAGCGGGGAGCGTCGTCAATGAGCAGTTCTTC	CSVEAGSVVNEQFF
few	NA	TRBV5-1	TRBJ2-7	TGCGCCAGCAGCTTGGATTTCGCGGGACCCGCCAGTTACGAGCAGTACTTC	CASSLDFAGPASYEQYF
once	TRBD1	TRBV24-1	TRBJ1-5	TGTGCCACCAGTGGACCGGGACAGGGGGTCGGTCAGCCCCAGCATTTT	CATSGPGQGVGQPQHF
NA	NA	TRBV5-6	TRBJ2-4	TGTGCCAGCAGCTTGGCCAGCAGCCAGCGGGACATTCAGTACTTC	CASSLASSQRDIQYF
NA	NA	TRBV27	TRBJ2-3	TGTGCCAGCAGGCCACCTGGGTTTATCACAGATACGCAGTATTTT	CASRPPGFITDTQYF
NA	NA	TRBV12-3/TRBV12-4	TRBJ1-5	TGTGCCAGTAGTCCCCCAGGTCGGGCTCAGCCCCAGCATTTT	CASSPPGRAQPQHF
once	TRBD2	TRBV6-2/TRBV6-3	TRBJ2-4	TGTGCCAGCAGTTACGCGGGGGATGGCATTCAGTACTTC	CASSYAGDGIQYF
once	TRBD1	TRBV20-1	TRBJ1-6	TGCAGTGCTATTGATACAGGGGGCTATAATTCACCCCTCCACTTT	CSAIDTGGYNSPLHF
NA	TRBD1	TRBV12-3/TRBV12-4	TRBJ1-2	TGTGCCAGCAGTCGGGACAGGGGGCTGAACCTATATGGCTACACCTTC	CASSRDRGLNLYGYTF
NA	NA	TRBV29-1	TRBJ2-6	TGCAGCGTTCAGACCTCTGGGGCCAACGTCCTGACTTTC	CSVQTSGANVLTF
NA	NA	TRBV7-2	TRBJ2-3	TGTGCCACCAAGCGGGACACCACAGATACGCAGTATTTT	CATKRDTTDTQYF
NA	NA	TRBV6-6	TRBJ2-1	TGTGCCAGCAGTTACGTTGGAAATGAGCAGTTCTTC	CASSYVGNEQFF
few	NA	TRBV5-1	TRBJ2-2	TGCGCCAGCAGCCGGACACCCGGACCCGGGGAGCTGTTTTTT	CASSRTPGPGELFF
NA	TRBD2	TRBV5-1	TRBJ2-5	TGCGCCAGCAGCCCCCGGGCGGGGGATGGAAAGACCCAGTACTTC	CASSPRAGDGKTQYF
NA	NA	TRBV7-2	TRBJ1-3	TGTGCCAGCAGCCAGCCGGCTCATATCTCTGGAAACACCATATATTTT	CASSQPAHISGNTIYF
NA	TRBD2	TRBV6-5	TRBJ2-5	TGTGCCAGCAGCTCACTAACGGGGGGGCAGGGAGTGCAGTACTTC	CASSSLTGGQGVQYF
NA	TRBD2	TRBV3-1	TRBJ2-1	TGTGCCAGCAGCCCGAGGACTAGCGGGAACTACAATGAGCAGTTCTTC	CASSPRTSGNYNEQFF
once	NA	TRBV5-1	TRBJ2-5	TGCGCCAGCAGCTCTCGGGTGGATGAGGTTTGGGAGACCCAGTACTTC	CASSSRVDEVWETQYF
NA	NA	TRBV15	TRBJ2-3	TGTGCCACCGGGGACGGTGTTTCTAGCACAGATACGCAGTATTTT	CATGDGVSSTDTQYF
NA	TRBD2	TRBV3-1	TRBJ2-2	TGTGCCAGCAGCCACCAACTAGCGGGGGGCACCGGGGAGCTGTTTTTT	CASSHQLAGGTGELFF
few	NA	TRBV10-3	TRBJ2-2	TGTGCCGCTTGGAGGGGGGACACCGGGGAGCTGTTTTTT	CAAWRGDTGELFF
NA	NA	TRBV12-3/TRBV12-4	TRBJ1-1	TGTGCCAGCAGCGGTAAGAGGACGGGGAACACTGAAGCTTTCTTT	CASSGKRTGNTEAFF
few	NA	TRBV20-1	TRBJ2-7	TGCAGTGGTACGTGGGGGGATTCCTACGAGCAGTACTTC	CSGTWGDSYEQYF
NA	NA	TRBV20-1	TRBJ2-3	TGCAGTGCTAGAGCTGACGTAGGGACAGATACGCAGTATTTT	CSARADVGTDTQYF
NA	NA	TRBV29-1	TRBJ2-3	TGCAGCGTCCGCGGAGGCTCAGGGGCAACAGATACGCAGTATTTT	CSVRGGSGATDTQYF
few	NA	TRBV7-8	TRBJ2-7	TGTGCCAGCAGTGAAGAGGGGATACTTGGGTACGAGCAGTACTTC	CASSEEGILGYEQYF
NA	TRBD1	TRBV28	TRBJ2-7	TGTGCCAGCAGCAGCCCAGGACAGGCCCCGTCCTACGAGCAGTACTTC	CASSSPGQAPSYEQYF
once	NA	TRBV2	TRBJ2-2	TGTGCCAGCTCGCAACAGGAAAACACCGGGGAGCTGTTTTTT	CASSQQENTGELFF
NA	NA	TRBV4-3	TRBJ2-6	TGCGCCAGCAGCCCCGAACCGGGACCACAAGTTATCTCTGGGGCCAACGTCCTGACTTTC	CASSPEPGPQVISGANVLTF
NA	TRBD1	TRBV5-8	TRBJ2-7	TGTGCCAGCAGCTTGCATCCCGGGACAGGGGCCTACGAGCAGTACTTC	CASSLHPGTGAYEQYF
NA	TRBD2	TRBV20-1	TRBJ2-6	TGCAGTGCTATCCGTAGCGGGTCCTTTGGCTCTGGGGCCAACGTCCTGACTTTC	CSAIRSGSFGSGANVLTF
NA	NA	TRBV5-1	TRBJ1-1	TGCGCCAGTAGGGCGAGGGGCGAATCATCGAAGAACACTGAAGCTTTCTTT	CASRARGESSKNTEAFF